This TCR beta chain is from a study of T cell repertoires in cytomegalovirus infection. TCRdb recomputed calls from the reads with MiXCR, one row per CDR3 protein. The sample consists of roughly 150,000 distinct CDR3 sequences, roughly a fifth of them appearing once. The sample holds a few counts of this clonotype. What it recognizes is unknown. V was clipped by 4 bases and J by 7 bases; unmatched bases: 7. The germline V gene has CDR1 MNHEY and CDR2 SMNVEV (reference sequence). CDR3 length: 15 amino acids. The rearrangement links TRBV27 to TRBJ1-1, with 12 positions matching TRBD1. The TCR originated in a human donor in good health (CMV status not recorded). Some clones in this sample may be carry-over from other donors' samples. The source was CD8+ T cells from cultured PBMCs, collected from culture after CMV antigen stimulation. CDR3 in amino acids: CASSYGTGGIGEAFF. The CDR3 region has the DNA TGTGCCAGCAGTTACGGGACAGGGGGCATCGGTGAAGCTTTCTTT.